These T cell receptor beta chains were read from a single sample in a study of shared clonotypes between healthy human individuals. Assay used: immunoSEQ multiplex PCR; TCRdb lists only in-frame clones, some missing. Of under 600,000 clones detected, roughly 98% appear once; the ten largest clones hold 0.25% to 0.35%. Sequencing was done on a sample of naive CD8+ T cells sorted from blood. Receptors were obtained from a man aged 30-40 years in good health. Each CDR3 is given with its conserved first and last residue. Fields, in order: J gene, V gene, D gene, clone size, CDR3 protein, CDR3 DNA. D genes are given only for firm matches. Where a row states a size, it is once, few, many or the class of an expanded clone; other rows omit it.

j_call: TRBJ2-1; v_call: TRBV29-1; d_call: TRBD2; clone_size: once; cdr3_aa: CSVPGEGYNEQFF; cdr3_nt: TGCAGCGTTCCCGGGGAGGGGTACAATGAGCAGTTCTTC
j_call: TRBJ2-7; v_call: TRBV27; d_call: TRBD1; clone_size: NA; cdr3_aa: CASSSSPGTGGYEQYF; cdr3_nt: TGTGCCAGCAGTTCCTCGCCCGGGACAGGGGGCTACGAGCAGTACTTC
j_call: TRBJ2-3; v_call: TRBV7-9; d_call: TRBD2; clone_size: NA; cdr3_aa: CASTPPLAGFGDTQYF; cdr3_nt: TGTGCCAGCACCCCTCCCCTAGCGGGATTTGGGGATACGCAGTATTTT
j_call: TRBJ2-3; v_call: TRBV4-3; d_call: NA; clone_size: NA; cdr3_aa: CASSQATVGERAQYF; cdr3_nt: TGCGCCAGCAGCCAAGCGACGGTCGGGGAGAGGGCGCAGTATTTT
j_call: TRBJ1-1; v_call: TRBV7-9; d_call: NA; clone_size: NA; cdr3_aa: CASSQIGRTEAFF; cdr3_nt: TGTGCCAGCAGCCAAATTGGGAGGACTGAAGCTTTCTTT
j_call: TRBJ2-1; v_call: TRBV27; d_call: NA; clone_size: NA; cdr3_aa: CASSLGATGKYNEQFF; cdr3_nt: TGTGCCAGCAGTTTAGGCGCCACGGGAAAATACAATGAGCAGTTCTTC
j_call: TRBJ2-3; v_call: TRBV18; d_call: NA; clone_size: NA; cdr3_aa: CASSPPLMIPDTQYF; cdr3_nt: TGTGCCAGCTCACCACCACTGATGATCCCCGATACGCAGTATTTT
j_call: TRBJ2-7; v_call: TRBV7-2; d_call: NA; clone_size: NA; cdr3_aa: CASSSLLDLSYEQYF; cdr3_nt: TGTGCCAGCAGCTCCCTCCTGGACCTATCCTACGAGCAGTACTTC
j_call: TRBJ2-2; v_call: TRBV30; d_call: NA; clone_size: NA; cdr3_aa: CAWEGPAGELFF; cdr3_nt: TGTGCCTGGGAGGGGCCTGCCGGGGAGCTGTTTTTT
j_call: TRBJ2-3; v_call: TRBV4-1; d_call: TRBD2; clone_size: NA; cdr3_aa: CASSQDPGSGLAGPTDTQYF; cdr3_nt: TGCGCCAGCAGCCAAGATCCGGGTTCGGGGCTAGCGGGACCCACAGATACGCAGTATTTT
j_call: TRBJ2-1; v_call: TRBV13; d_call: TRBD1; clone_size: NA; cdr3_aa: CASSWGQGAFNEQFF; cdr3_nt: TGTGCCAGCAGCTGGGGACAGGGGGCTTTCAATGAGCAGTTCTTC
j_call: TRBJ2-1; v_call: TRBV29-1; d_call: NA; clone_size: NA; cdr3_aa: CSVSSNEQFF; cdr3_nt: TGCAGCGTTTCCTCCAATGAGCAGTTCTTC
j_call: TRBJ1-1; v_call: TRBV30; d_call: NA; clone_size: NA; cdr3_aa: CAWSVRPLGTGNTEAFF; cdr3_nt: TGTGCCTGGAGTGTACGACCCCTCGGCACAGGGAACACTGAAGCTTTCTTT
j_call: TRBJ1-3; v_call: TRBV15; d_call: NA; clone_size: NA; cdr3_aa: CATSRDGRTLISGNTIYF; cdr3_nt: TGTGCCACCAGCAGAGATGGACGGACACTAATATCTGGAAACACCATATATTTT
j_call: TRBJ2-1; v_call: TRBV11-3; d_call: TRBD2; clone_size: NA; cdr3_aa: CASSPGLAAGNEQFF; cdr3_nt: TGTGCCAGCAGCCCCGGACTAGCAGCTGGGAATGAGCAGTTCTTC
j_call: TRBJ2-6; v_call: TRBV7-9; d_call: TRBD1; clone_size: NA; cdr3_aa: CASSVRQGDGANVLTF; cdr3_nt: TGTGCCAGCAGCGTACGGCAGGGGGACGGGGCCAACGTCCTGACTTTC
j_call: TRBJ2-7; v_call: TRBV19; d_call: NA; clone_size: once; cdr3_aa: CASSPMGLGEQYF; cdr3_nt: TGTGCCAGTAGCCCCATGGGGCTGGGCGAGCAGTACTTC
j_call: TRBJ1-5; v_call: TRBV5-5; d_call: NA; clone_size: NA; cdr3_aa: CASSLEGYQPQHF; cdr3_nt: TGTGCCAGCAGCTTGGAAGGGTATCAGCCCCAGCATTTT
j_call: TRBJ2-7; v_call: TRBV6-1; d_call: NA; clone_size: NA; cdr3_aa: CASSEGPQGSYEQYF; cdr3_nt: TGTGCCAGCAGTGAAGGTCCGCAGGGATCCTACGAGCAGTACTTC
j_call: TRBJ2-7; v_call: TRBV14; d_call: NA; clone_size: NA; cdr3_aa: CASSQGDQDEQYF; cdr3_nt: TGTGCCAGCAGCCAAGGGGACCAGGACGAGCAGTACTTC
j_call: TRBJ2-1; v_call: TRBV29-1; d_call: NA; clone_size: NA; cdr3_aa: CSVDWGLTYNEQFF; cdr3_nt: TGCAGCGTTGATTGGGGGTTGACCTACAATGAGCAGTTCTTC
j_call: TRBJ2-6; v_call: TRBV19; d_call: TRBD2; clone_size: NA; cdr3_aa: CASKDNGASGREVARANVLTF; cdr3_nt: TGTGCCAGTAAAGACAATGGGGCTAGCGGGAGGGAGGTCGCTAGGGCCAACGTCCTGACTTTC
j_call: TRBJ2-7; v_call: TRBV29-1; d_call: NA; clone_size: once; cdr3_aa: CSVENRETYEQYF; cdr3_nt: TGCAGCGTTGAAAACAGGGAGACCTACGAGCAGTACTTC
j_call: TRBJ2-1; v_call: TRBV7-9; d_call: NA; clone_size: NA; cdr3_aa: CASSFAYEQFF; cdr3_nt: TGTGCCAGCAGCTTTGCCTATGAGCAGTTCTTC
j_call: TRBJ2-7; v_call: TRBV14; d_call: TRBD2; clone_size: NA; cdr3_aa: CASSHPLAGVYEQYF; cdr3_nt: TGTGCCAGCAGCCACCCCCTAGCGGGAGTCTACGAGCAGTACTTC
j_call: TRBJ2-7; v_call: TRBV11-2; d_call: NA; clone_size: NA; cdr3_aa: CASSYYRLSYEQYF; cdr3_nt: TGTGCCAGCAGCTACTACAGGTTGTCCTACGAGCAGTACTTC
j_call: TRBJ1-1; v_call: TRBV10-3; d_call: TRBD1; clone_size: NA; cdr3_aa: CAIWGEGTGQNTEAFF; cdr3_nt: TGTGCCATCTGGGGCGAGGGGACAGGACAGAACACTGAAGCTTTCTTT
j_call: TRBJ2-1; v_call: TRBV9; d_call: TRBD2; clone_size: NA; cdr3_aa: CASSVELAGGNEQFF; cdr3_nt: TGTGCCAGCAGCGTGGAACTAGCGGGAGGCAATGAGCAGTTCTTC
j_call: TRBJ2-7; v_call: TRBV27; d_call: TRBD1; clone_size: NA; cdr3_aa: CASSLGTGAYEQYF; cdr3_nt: TGTGCCAGCAGTTTGGGGACAGGGGCCTACGAGCAGTACTTC
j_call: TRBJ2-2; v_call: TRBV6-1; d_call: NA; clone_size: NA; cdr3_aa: CASSEAHWTGELFF; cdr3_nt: TGTGCCAGCAGTGAAGCCCACTGGACCGGGGAGCTGTTTTTT
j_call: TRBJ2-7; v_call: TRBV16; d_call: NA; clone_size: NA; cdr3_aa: CASSQRDVGSYEQYF; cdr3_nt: TGTGCCAGCAGCCAACGGGACGTCGGCTCCTACGAGCAGTACTTC
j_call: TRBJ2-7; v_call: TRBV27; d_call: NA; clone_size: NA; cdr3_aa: CASSLGRGAYEQYF; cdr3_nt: TGTGCCAGCAGTCTGGGACGCGGGGCCTACGAGCAGTACTTC
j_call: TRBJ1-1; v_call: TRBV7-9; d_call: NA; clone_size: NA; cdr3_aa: CASSFGYPEAFF; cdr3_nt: TGTGCCAGCAGCTTTGGGTACCCTGAAGCTTTCTTT
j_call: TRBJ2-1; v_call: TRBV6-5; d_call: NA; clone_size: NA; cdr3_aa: CASRYASYNEQFF; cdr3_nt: TGTGCCAGCCGATACGCTAGCTACAATGAGCAGTTCTTC
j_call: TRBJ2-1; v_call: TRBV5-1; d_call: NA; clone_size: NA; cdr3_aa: CASSLSDSSYNEQFF; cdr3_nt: TGCGCCAGCAGCCTAAGTGACAGCTCCTACAATGAGCAGTTCTTC
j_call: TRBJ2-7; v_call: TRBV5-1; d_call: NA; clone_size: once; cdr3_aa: CASSLGRGNEQYF; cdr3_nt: TGCGCCAGCAGCTTGGGTAGGGGTAACGAGCAGTACTTC
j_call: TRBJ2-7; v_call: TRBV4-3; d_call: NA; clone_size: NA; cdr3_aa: CASSQVGAANYEQYF; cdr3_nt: TGCGCCAGCAGCCAAGTCGGGGCAGCAAACTACGAGCAGTACTTC
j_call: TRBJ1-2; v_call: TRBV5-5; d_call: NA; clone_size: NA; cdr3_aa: CASSLEGSQFYGYTF; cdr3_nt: TGTGCCAGCAGCTTGGAGGGCAGTCAATTCTATGGCTACACCTTC
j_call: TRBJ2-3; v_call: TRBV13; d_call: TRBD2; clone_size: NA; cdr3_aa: CASSSLAGVRGVTSTDTQYF; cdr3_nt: TGTGCCAGCAGTTCTCTAGCGGGAGTTCGGGGGGTTACTAGCACAGATACGCAGTATTTT
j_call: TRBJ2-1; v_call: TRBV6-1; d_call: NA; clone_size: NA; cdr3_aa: CASSEGGSTVVSYNEQFF; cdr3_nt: TGTGCCAGCAGTGAAGGGGGGTCAACAGTAGTCTCCTACAATGAGCAGTTCTTC
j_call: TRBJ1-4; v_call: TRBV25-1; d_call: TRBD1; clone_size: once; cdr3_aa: CASSEAGTGINEKLFF; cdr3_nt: TGTGCCAGCAGTGAGGCCGGGACAGGAATTAATGAAAAACTGTTTTTT
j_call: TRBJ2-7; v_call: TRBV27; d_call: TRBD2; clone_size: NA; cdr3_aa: CASSPGLAQEQYF; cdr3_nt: TGTGCCAGCAGTCCGGGACTAGCCCAGGAGCAGTACTTC
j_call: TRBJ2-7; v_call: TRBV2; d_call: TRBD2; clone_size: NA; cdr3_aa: CASSELFMRLAGGGEQYF; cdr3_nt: TGTGCCAGCAGTGAACTATTTATGAGACTAGCGGGAGGTGGCGAGCAGTACTTC
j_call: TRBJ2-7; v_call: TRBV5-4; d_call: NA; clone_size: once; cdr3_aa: CASSLAGQGSAEQYF; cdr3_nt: TGTGCCAGCAGCTTGGCCGGGCAGGGCAGTGCCGAGCAGTACTTC
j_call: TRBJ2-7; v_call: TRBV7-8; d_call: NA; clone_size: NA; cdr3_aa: CASSLRRGTYEQYF; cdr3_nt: TGTGCCAGCAGCTTACGGCGAGGAACCTACGAGCAGTACTTC